The clone carrying this TCR beta chain came up a few times. The CDR3 totals 16 residues. V was pared by 0 bases and J by 2 bases, with 11 bases between. CDR1 and CDR2 (germline): MNHEY, SVGAGI. As processed by the authors: Amplification of reference gene primers provided the estimated nucleated cell counts. TCRdb keeps only in-frame clones here, not all; method: immunoSEQ multiplex PCR. V, J and clone size are those of that table, while D and trimming were read from the DNA. In the table there are around 140,000 clones, around 81% of which are singletons. The data were taken from a study of blood T cell repertoires in COVID-19. The overall study: Collection of acute and convalescent COVID-19 samples took place in the United States, Italy and Spain. PBMCs, B-cell-depleted T cells, or T cells were the source of the cDNA or gDNA that made up the material.

Material: peripheral blood. The rearrangement links TRBV6-5 to TRBJ1-5; the D is unclear. The TCR was taken from a human donor in a cohort sampled during active COVID-19. The CDR3 is CASSYSSRQGNQPQHF. Written as DNA, the CDR3 is TGTGCCAGCAGTTACTCGAGTCGGCAGGGCAATCAGCCCCAGCATTTT.